Below, one T cell receptor beta chain is given with its context. Its specificity is not known. The data derive from a study of post-analysis software for immune sequencing data. Points from the study as a whole: Compared with controls, patients had more of 4 to 6 TRBV segments, including TRBV5-6, TRBV5-1 and TRBV20-1. By F measure, strong co-clustering occurred among samples prepared in the same batch.

Tagging with unique molecular identifiers was a feature of the TCR beta cDNA libraries. TCRdb used MiXCR to reprocess the PCR reads, holding one entry per CDR3 protein. The profile shows approximately 730,000 distinct CDR3 sequences, roughly 50% of them singletons. The V end lost 1 base, the J end lost 8 bases, and 5 bases lay between the germline ends. Per germline, CDR1 LGHDT and CDR2 YNNKEL (reference sequence). The CDR3 sequence is 11 residues long. The TCR comes from a girl aged 10 to 17 with multiple sclerosis. The chain links TRBV3-1 to TRBJ1-2; D gene unclear. What was sequenced was blood. CDR3 DNA: TGTGCCAGCAGCCAAGGCCCAGGCTACACCTTC. Protein: CASSQGPGYTF.